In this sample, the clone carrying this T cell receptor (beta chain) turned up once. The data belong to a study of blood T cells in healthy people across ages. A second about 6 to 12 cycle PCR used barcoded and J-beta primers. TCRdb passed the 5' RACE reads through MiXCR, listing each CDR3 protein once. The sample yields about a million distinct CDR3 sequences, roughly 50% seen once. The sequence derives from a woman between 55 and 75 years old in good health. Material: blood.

CDR3 nucleotides: TGTGCCACCAGCAGCAGGGTATCTCCATATAGCAATCAGCCCCAGCATTTT. This encodes CATSSRVSPYSNQPQHF. The chain combines TRBV15 with TRBJ1-5; maybe TRBD1 (5 bases). CDR1 is LNHNV, CDR2 YYDKDF, per germline (reference sequence). The CDR3 spans 17 residues. The germline V and J ends were trimmed by 3 bases and 0 bases, with 15 bases remaining between them.